This T cell receptor (beta chain) was retrieved from a study of blood T cell repertoires in COVID-19. Measured with immunoSEQ multiplex PCR; TCRdb has only the in-frame clones, and not every one. This sample has about 270,000 clones; 70% to 90% occur once, and the top ten carry roughly 1.2%. This CDR3 has 16 amino acids. Germline CDR1 reads LGHDT; CDR2 reads YNNKEL (reference sequence). V shed 3 bases, J shed 2 bases, and the junction held 4 bases outside the gene matches. The TCR originated in a woman between 35 and 50 years old with acute COVID-19. The V and J genes are TRBV3-1 (or the pseudogene TRBV3-2) and TRBJ1-6; 7 positions agree with TRBD1. Material: PBMCs or T cells enriched from blood (not recorded which). This chain's CDR3 is CASSQDRRTYNSPLHF. As DNA, the CDR3 is TGTGCCAGCAGCCAGGACAGGCGAACCTATAATTCACCCCTCCACTTT.